The 13 T cell receptor beta chains reported below all come from one sample, sequenced in a study of blood T cell repertoires in COVID-19. The protocol was immunoSEQ multiplex PCR, while the TCRdb copy is restricted to in-frame clones and leaves out a portion. The sample holds tens of thousands of clones, 75% to 85% seen once. Sequencing input: peripheral blood. The receptor source for this set is a man at least 80 years old with COVID-19, enrolled during active disease.

In nucleotides, the CDR3 is TGTGCCAGCAGCTCGGACTGGAGCTCCTACAATGAGCAGTTCTTC. Amino acids: CASSSDWSSYNEQFF. V is TRBV6-5 and J is TRBJ2-1, with D possibly matching TRBD2 (5 bases). Germline lookup yields CDR1 MNHEY and CDR2 SVGAGI. Trimming left V 6 bases short and J 0 bases short, with 12 bases between. CDR3 length equals 15 residues.

V gene TRBV2 combines with J gene TRBJ1-5, with 8 bases that match TRBD1. The CDR3 runs 16 residues. The V segment lost 4 bases and the J segment 4 bases; nucleotides outside the gene matches: 9. CDR1 is SNHLY, CDR2 FYNNEI, per germline. The CDR3 coding sequence is TGTGCCAGCAGTGCCTCAGGGGGCCCTCCTAATCAGCCCCAGCATTTT. As protein: CASSASGGPPNQPQHF.

The chain is built from TRBV7-2 and TRBJ2-5; D is perhaps TRBD2 (5 bases). This CDR3 has 14 amino acids. V shed 5 bases and J shed 1 base, with 11 bases lying between them. The V gene's germline CDR1 is SGHTA and CDR2 FQGNSA. The CDR3 loop reads CASSPMGSQETQYF. In DNA, the CDR3 is TGTGCCAGCAGCCCTATGGGGAGCCAAGAGACCCAGTACTTC. Based on the CDR3 plus reference TRBV7-2 and TRBJ2-5, the full variable domain is GAGVSQSPSNKVTEKGKDVELRCDPISGHTALYWYRQSLGQGLEFLIYFQGNSAPDKSGLPSDRFSAERTGGSVSTLTIQRTQQEDSAVYLCASSPMGSQETQYFGPGTRLLVL.

This clone was counted once. This chain connects TRBV4-1 to TRBJ2-3; 9 positions match TRBD2. This CDR3 has 16 amino acids. Germline V gene sequence: CDR1 MGHRA, CDR2 YSYEKL. V trimming: 1 base; J trimming: 4 bases; junction bases outside the gene matches: 6. This chain's CDR3 is CASSQVASGDPDTQYF. The CDR3 DNA reads TGCGCCAGCAGCCAAGTAGCTAGCGGGGACCCAGATACGCAGTATTTT.

The genes are TRBV28 and TRBJ1-5, with D hard to call. Germline values: CDR1 MDHEN, CDR2 SYDVKM. CDR3 size: 13 residues. Trimming stripped 6 bases from V and 1 base from J, with 7 bases between. The CDR3 here is CASSVMSNQPQHF. CDR3 in DNA: TGTGCCAGCAGCGTTATGAGCAATCAGCCCCAGCATTTT.

The chain recombines TRBV11-2 with TRBJ1-4; D perhaps matches TRBD1 (5 bases). The germline CDR1 and CDR2 sequences are SGHAT and FQNNGV. This CDR3 has 15 amino acids. With 2 bases removed from V and 0 bases from J, the gap between germline ends came to 7 bases. CDR3 nucleotide sequence: TGTGCCAGCAGCTTACAGGGCGCAACTAATGAAAAACTGTTTTTT. This translates into CASSLQGATNEKLFF.

This clone turned up a few times. The chain links TRBV25-1 to TRBJ2-7; no definite D call. V lost 3 bases and J 0 bases, leaving 6 bases between the germline ends. CDR3 length equals 13 residues. The germline V gene has CDR1 MGHDK and CDR2 SYGVNS. CDR3 nucleotides: TGTGCCAGCAGTGATTTTAACTCCTACGAGCAGTACTTC. Translation gives CASSDFNSYEQYF.

This chain connects TRBV4-2 to TRBJ2-1; D is perhaps TRBD2 (6 bases). This CDR3 has 15 residues. Germline V gives CDR1 LGHNA, CDR2 YNFKEQ. The V end was cut by 0 bases, the J end by 10 bases, with 16 bases between. This CDR3 is CASSQDFGRDGEQFF. In nucleotides, the CDR3 is TGTGCCAGCAGCCAAGATTTCGGGCGGGATGGAGAGCAGTTCTTC.

The chain employs TRBV19 and TRBJ2-7; D is perhaps TRBD2 (5 bases). The CDR3 is made up of 14 amino acids. V lost 3 bases to trimming and J lost 3 bases, with 12 bases between them. Germline lookup yields CDR1 LNHDA and CDR2 SQIVND (reference sequence). In DNA form, the CDR3 reads TGTGCCAGTAGTATCAGTCCGGACTTCTACGAGCAGTACTTC. Amino acids: CASSISPDFYEQYF.

CDR3 in amino acids: CASSSGPGLAGGPPFYEQYF. CDR3 DNA sequence: TGTGCCAGCAGTTCGGGGCCGGGACTAGCGGGAGGTCCCCCCTTTTACGAGCAGTACTTC. The rearrangement uses TRBV5-4 and TRBJ2-7; 15 positions match TRBD2. Germline V gives CDR1 SGHNT, CDR2 YYREEE (reference sequence). V lost 5 bases and J lost 4; bases outside the gene matches: 19. The CDR3 is 20 residues long.

The chain links TRBV6-5 to TRBJ2-2; 8 nucleotides align to TRBD1. Germline V gene lookup returns CDR1 MNHEY and CDR2 SVGAGI. V shed 2 bases, J shed 6 bases, and the junction held 8 bases outside the gene matches. The CDR3 contains 16 residues. The CDR3: CASSYAGGTWAGELFF. In DNA, the CDR3 is TGTGCCAGCAGTTACGCAGGGGGCACATGGGCCGGGGAGCTGTTTTTT.

The J gene is TRBJ2-5, the V gene TRBV4-3; 8 bases match TRBD2. The CDR3 is 15 amino acids. V trimming: 2 bases; J trimming: 2 bases; junction bases outside the gene matches: 4. Germline V gene sequence: CDR1 LGHNA, CDR2 YSLEER. The CDR3 region is CASSQMRGEQETQYF. The CDR3 coding sequence is TGCGCCAGCAGCCAAATGCGGGGGGAGCAAGAGACCCAGTACTTC.

The gene calls are TRBV10-3 and TRBJ2-3, with 13 bases lining up with TRBD2. Germline values: CDR1 ENHRY, CDR2 SYGVKD. The CDR3 is 15 residues long. Trimming cost V 5 bases and J 3 bases; bases outside gene matches: 2. In DNA, the CDR3 is TGTGCCATCAGTAGGGGACTAGCGGGAACAGATACGCAGTATTTT. Protein product: CAISRGLAGTDTQYF.